These 7 T cell receptor beta chains were sequenced from one sample in a study of metastatic and nonmetastatic thyroid tumors. Nobody among the patients had been given any treatment before thyroid surgery. TCRdb re-analyzed the PCR reads using MiXCR. Of nearly 25,000 clones in the sample, about 26% were seen once. Sample: blood. The source is a male donor with papillary thyroid cancer or a benign thyroid nodule (not recorded which). Some clones in this sample may be carry-over from other donors' samples.

The chain couples TRBV14 to TRBJ2-3, with D tentatively TRBD2 (5 bases). Between the trimmed V and J ends, which lost 1 base and 6 bases, there was a span of 11 bases. Germline loops: CDR1 SGHDN, CDR2 FVKESK. The CDR3 loop spans 14 amino acids. CDR3 sequence: CASSQGPPGDTQYF. In DNA form, the CDR3 reads TGTGCCAGCAGCCAAGGCCCGCCGGGGGATACGCAGTATTTT. The full variable domain, completed using reference TRBV14 and TRBJ2-3, is EAGVTQFPSHSVIEKGQTVTLRCDPISGHDNLYWYRRVMGKEIKFLLHFVKESKQDESGMPNNRFLAERTGGTYSTLKVQPAELEDSGVYFCASSQGPPGDTQYFGPGTRLTVL.

This clone counts as medium-sized. The V and J genes are TRBV20-1 and TRBJ2-7, with D possibly being TRBD1 or TRBD2 (5 bases each). V was clipped by 5 bases and J by 2 bases, with 16 bases between them. Germline V CDR1 and CDR2: DFQATT, SNEGSKA (reference sequence). The CDR3 contains 14 residues. CDR3 loop: CSAGGFQGPYEQYF. DNA for the CDR3: TGCAGTGCTGGGGGTTTTCAGGGACCCTACGAGCAGTACTTC.

The CDR3 DNA is TGCAGTGCTAGGGACTCAGAAATTGATCAGTTCTTC. This sequence encodes CSARDSEIDQFF. V is TRBV20-1 and J is TRBJ2-1; a possible D gene is TRBD2 (5 bases). The CDR3 has 12 amino acids. The V and J ends lost 3 bases and 13 bases respectively, with 16 bases between them. Germline V CDR1 and CDR2: DFQATT, SNEGSKA (reference sequence).

The V gene is TRBV20-1, the J gene TRBJ2-7; D unresolved. Trimming took off 6 bases at V and 0 bases at J, with 9 bases between the two ends. The CDR3 totals 12 residues. Per the germline V gene, CDR1 is DFQATT and CDR2 is SNEGSKA (reference sequence). CDR3 protein: CSAQSSSYEQYF. CDR3 nucleotides: TGCAGTGCCCAATCGTCCTCCTACGAGCAGTACTTC.

This clone showed up many times. This clone may be a read error of a much larger clone one base away. This sequence joins TRBV28 and TRBJ2-1, with TRBD1 identical over 10 bases. Per germline, CDR1 MDHEN and CDR2 SYDVKM. This CDR3 has 17 residues. CDR3 nucleotides: TGTGCCAGCAGTTTGCCCGGGACAGGGGCTGGTTACAATGAGCAGCTCTTC. Translation gives CASSLPGTGAGYNEQLF.

CDR3 sequence reads: CASSPLWKDNYGYTF. As DNA, the CDR3 is TGTGCCAGCAGCCCCCTGTGGAAGGATAACTATGGCTACACCTTC. The chain combines TRBV11-2 with TRBJ1-2; D is unclear. The length of the CDR3 is 15 residues. Trimming took off 5 bases at V and 1 base at J, with 14 bases between the two ends. CDR1 is SGHAT and CDR2 is FQNNGV in the germline V gene.

The chain recombines TRBV7-9 with TRBJ1-1; D is ambiguous. Germline values: CDR1 SEHNR, CDR2 FQNEAQ (reference sequence). The length of the CDR3 is 14 residues. Trimming stripped 1 base from V and 5 bases from J, with 11 bases between. The CDR3 region is CASSLGIEGTEAFF. The CDR3 coding sequence is TGTGCCAGCAGCTTAGGTATCGAGGGAACTGAAGCTTTCTTT. Combining the CDR3 with reference TRBV7-9 and TRBJ1-1 gives the whole variable domain DTGVSQNPRHKITKRGQNVTFRCDPISEHNRLYWYRQTLGQGPEFLTYFQNEAQLEKSRLLSDRFSAERPKGSFSTLEIQRTEQGDSAMYLCASSLGIEGTEAFFGQGTRLTVV.